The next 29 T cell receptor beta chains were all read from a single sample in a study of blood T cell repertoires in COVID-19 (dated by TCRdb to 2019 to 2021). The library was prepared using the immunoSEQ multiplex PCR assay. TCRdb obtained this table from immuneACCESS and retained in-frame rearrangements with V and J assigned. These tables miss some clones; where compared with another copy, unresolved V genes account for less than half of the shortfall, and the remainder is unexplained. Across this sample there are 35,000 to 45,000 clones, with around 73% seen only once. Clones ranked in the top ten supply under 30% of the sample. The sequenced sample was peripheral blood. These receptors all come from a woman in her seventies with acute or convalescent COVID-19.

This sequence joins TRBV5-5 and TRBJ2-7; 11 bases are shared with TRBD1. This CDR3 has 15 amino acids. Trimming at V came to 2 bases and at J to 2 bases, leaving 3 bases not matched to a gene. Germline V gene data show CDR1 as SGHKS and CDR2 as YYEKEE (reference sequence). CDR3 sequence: CASSLLGQGAYEQYF. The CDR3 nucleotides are TGTGCCAGCAGCTTATTGGGACAGGGGGCCTACGAGCAGTACTTC.

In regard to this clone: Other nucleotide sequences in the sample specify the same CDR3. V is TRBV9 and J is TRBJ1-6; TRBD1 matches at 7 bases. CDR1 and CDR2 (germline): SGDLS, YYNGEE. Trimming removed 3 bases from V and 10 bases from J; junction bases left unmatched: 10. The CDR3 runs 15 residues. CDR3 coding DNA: TGTGCCAGCAGCGCCCTCCCAGGGGGTGGATCACCCCTCCACTTT. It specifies CASSALPGGGSPLHF.

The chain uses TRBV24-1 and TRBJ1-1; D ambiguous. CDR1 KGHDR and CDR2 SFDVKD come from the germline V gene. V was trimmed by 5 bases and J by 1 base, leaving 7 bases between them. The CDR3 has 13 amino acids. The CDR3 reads CATSGGSNTEAFF. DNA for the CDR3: TGTGCCACCAGTGGCGGGTCGAACACTGAAGCTTTCTTT.

CDR3 in amino acids: CASSSGAGGSTGELFF. DNA for the CDR3: TGCGCCAGCAGCTCTGGGGCAGGGGGTAGCACCGGGGAGCTGTTTTTT. The chain has TRBV5-1 and TRBJ2-2; 7 bases are a match to TRBD1. V lost 3 bases and J lost 4; bases outside the gene matches: 9. Looked up from germline, CDR1 is SGHRS and CDR2 is YFSETQ. The CDR3 length is 16 residues. Looking up the rest from reference TRBV5-1 and TRBJ2-2 gives the full variable domain: KAGVTQTPRYLIKTRGQQVTLSCSPISGHRSVSWYQQTPGQGLQFLFEYFSETQRNKGNFPGRFSGRQFSNSRSEMNVSTLELGDSALYLCASSSGAGGSTGELFFGEGSRLTVL.

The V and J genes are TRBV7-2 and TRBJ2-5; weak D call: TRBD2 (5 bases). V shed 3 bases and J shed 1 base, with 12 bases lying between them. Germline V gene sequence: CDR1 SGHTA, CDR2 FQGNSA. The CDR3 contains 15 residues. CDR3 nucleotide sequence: TGTGCCAGCAGCTTTGTCCGGGGTTCCCAAGAGACCCAGTACTTC. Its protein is CASSFVRGSQETQYF.

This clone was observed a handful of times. The CDR3 coding sequence is TGTGCCAGCAGTCGAAACAGTTACGAGCAGTACTTC. Its translation: CASSRNSYEQYF. The chain employs TRBV7-9 and TRBJ2-7; D is ambiguous. The V gene's germline CDR1 is SEHNR and CDR2 FQNEAQ (reference sequence). V lost 6 bases and J lost 4, with 10 bases in between. The CDR3 extends over 12 amino acids.

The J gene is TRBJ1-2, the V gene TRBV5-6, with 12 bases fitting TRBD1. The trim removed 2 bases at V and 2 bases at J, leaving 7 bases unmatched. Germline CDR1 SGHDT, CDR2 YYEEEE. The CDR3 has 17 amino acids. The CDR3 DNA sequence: TGTGCCAGCAGCTTCGGGGGACAGGGGGCCCTAAACTATGGCTACACCTTC. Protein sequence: CASSFGGQGALNYGYTF.

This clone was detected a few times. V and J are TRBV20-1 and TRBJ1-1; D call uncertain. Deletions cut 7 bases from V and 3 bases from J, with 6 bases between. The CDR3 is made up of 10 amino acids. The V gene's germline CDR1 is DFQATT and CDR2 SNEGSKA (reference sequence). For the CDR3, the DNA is TGCAGTGGGCTGGACACTGAAGCTTTCTTT. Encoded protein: CSGLDTEAFF.

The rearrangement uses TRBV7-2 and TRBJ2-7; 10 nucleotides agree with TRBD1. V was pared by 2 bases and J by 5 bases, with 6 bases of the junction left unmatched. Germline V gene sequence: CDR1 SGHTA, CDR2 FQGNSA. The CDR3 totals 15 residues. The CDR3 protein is CASSLLGQGEHEQYF. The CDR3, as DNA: TGTGCCAGCAGCTTACTCGGACAGGGGGAACACGAGCAGTACTTC. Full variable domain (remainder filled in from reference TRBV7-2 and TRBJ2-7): GAGVSQSPSNKVTEKGKDVELRCDPISGHTALYWYRQSLGQGLEFLIYFQGNSAPDKSGLPSDRFSAERTGGSVSTLTIQRTQQEDSAVYLCASSLLGQGEHEQYFGPGTRLTVT.

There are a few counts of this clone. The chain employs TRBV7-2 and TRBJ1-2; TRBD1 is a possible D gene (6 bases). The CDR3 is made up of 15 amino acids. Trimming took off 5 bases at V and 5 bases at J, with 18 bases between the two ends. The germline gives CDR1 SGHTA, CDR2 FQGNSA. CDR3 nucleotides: TGTGCCAGCAGCCCGCGGACAGCGTGGGGATATGGCTACACCTTC. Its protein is CASSPRTAWGYGYTF.

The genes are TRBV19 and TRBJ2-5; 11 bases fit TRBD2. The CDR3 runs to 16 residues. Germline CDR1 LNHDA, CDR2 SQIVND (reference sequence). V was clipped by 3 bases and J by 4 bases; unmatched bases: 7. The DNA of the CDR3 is TGTGCCAGTAGTATTACTAGCGGGAGTAATGGAGAGACCCAGTACTTC. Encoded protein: CASSITSGSNGETQYF.

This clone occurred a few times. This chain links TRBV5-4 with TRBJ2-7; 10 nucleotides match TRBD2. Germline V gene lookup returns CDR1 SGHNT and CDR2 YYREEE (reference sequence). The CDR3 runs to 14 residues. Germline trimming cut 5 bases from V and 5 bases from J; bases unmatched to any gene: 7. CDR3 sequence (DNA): TGTGCCAGCAGTAGGGGTCTAGCGGGAGACGAGCAGTACTTC. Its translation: CASSRGLAGDEQYF.

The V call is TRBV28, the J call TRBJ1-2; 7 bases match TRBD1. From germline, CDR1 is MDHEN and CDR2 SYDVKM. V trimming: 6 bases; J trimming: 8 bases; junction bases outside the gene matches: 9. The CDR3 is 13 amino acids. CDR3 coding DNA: TGTGCCAGCAGAATACAGGGGTCGGGCGGCTACACCTTC. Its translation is CASRIQGSGGYTF.

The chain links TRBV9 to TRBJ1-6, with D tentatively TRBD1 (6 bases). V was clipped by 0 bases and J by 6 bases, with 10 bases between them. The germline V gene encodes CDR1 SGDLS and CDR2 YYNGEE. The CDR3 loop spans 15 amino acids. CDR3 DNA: TGTGCCAGCAGCGTAGGGGGGACATTTAATTCACCCCTCCACTTT. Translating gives CASSVGGTFNSPLHF.

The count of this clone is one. The CDR3 sequence is CASSTSWGTPDTEAFF. The CDR3 nucleotides are TGTGCCAGTAGTACGTCTTGGGGGACTCCGGACACTGAAGCTTTCTTT. The chain links TRBV19 to TRBJ1-1; a possible D gene is TRBD1 (5 bases). Germline V gives CDR1 LNHDA, CDR2 SQIVND (reference sequence). V was cut by 4 bases and J by 3 bases, with 18 bases left in between. This CDR3 comprises 16 residues. The variable domain in full, with the rest retrieved from reference TRBV19 and TRBJ1-1, is DGGITQSPKYLFRKEGQNVTLSCEQNLNHDAMYWYRQDPGQGLRLIYYSQIVNDFQKGDIAEGYSVSREKKESFPLTVTSAQKNPTAFYLCASSTSWGTPDTEAFFGQGTRLTVV.

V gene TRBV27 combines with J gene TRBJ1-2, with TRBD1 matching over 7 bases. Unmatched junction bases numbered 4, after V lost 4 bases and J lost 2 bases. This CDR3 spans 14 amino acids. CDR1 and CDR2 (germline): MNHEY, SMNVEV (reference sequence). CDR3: CASSSDRRNYGYTF. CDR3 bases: TGTGCCAGCAGTTCGGACAGGCGAAACTATGGCTACACCTTC.

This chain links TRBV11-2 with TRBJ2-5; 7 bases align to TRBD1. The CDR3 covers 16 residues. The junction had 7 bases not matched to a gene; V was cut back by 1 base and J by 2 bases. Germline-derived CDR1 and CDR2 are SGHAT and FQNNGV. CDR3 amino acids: CASSLVGGNRQETQYF. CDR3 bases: TGTGCCAGCAGCTTAGTAGGGGGCAATCGACAAGAGACCCAGTACTTC.

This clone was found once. This CDR3 is CASSSDSGRNSPLHF. The CDR3 coding sequence is TGCGCCAGCAGCTCGGACAGCGGACGTAATTCACCCCTCCACTTT. V and J are TRBV5-1 and TRBJ1-6; D may be TRBD1 (6 bases). Germline V gene data show CDR1 as SGHRS and CDR2 as YFSETQ. V lost 3 bases and J 6 bases, leaving 13 bases between the germline ends. The CDR3 sequence is 15 residues long. Looking up the rest from reference TRBV5-1 and TRBJ1-6 gives the full variable domain: KAGVTQTPRYLIKTRGQQVTLSCSPISGHRSVSWYQQTPGQGLQFLFEYFSETQRNKGNFPGRFSGRQFSNSRSEMNVSTLELGDSALYLCASSSDSGRNSPLHFGNGTRLTVT.

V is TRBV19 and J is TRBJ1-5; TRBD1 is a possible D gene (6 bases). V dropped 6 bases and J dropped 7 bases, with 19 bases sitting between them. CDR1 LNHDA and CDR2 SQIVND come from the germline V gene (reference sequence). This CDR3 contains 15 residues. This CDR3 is CASRWDTAARQPQHF. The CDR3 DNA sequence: TGTGCCAGTAGGTGGGACACCGCCGCAAGGCAGCCCCAGCATTTT.

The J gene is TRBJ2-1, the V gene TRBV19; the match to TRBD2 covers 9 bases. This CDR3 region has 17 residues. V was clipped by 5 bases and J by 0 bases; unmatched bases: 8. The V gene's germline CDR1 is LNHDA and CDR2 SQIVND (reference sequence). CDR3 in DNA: TGTGCCAGTAGTCTTAGCGGGAGTCCCCACTCCTACAATGAGCAGTTCTTC. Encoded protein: CASSLSGSPHSYNEQFF. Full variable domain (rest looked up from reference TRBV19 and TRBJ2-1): DGGITQSPKYLFRKEGQNVTLSCEQNLNHDAMYWYRQDPGQGLRLIYYSQIVNDFQKGDIAEGYSVSREKKESFPLTVTSAQKNPTAFYLCASSLSGSPHSYNEQFFGPGTRLTVL.

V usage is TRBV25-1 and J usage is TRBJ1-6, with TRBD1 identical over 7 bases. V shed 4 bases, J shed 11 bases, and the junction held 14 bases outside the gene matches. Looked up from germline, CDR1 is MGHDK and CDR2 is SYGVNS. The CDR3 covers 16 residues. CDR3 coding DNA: TGTGCCAGCAGTGCCTCGCCGGGACAGCCAACACCACCCCTCCACTTT. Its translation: CASSASPGQPTPPLHF. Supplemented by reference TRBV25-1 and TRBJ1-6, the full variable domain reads EADIYQTPRYLVIGTGKKITLECSQTMGHDKMYWYQQDPGMELHLIHYSYGVNSTEKGDLSSESTVSRIRTEHFPLTLESARPSHTSQYLCASSASPGQPTPPLHFGNGTRLTVT.

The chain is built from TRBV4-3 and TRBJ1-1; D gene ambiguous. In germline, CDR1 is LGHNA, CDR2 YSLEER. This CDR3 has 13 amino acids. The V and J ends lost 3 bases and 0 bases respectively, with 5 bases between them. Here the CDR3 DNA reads TGCGCCAGCAGCCAGACTGTGAACACTGAAGCTTTCTTT. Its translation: CASSQTVNTEAFF.

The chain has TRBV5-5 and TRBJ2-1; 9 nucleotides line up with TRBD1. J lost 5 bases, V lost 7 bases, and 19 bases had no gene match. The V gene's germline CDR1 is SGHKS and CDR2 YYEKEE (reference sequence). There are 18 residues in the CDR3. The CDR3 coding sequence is TGTGCCAGCGAGGCGCTAAATAAACCACAGGGGGCGAACAATGAGCAGTTCTTC. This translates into CASEALNKPQGANNEQFF.

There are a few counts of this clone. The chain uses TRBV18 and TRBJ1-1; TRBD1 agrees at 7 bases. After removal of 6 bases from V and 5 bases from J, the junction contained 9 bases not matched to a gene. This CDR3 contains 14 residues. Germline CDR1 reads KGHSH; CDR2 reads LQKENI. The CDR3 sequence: CASSPDRANTEAFF. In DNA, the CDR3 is TGTGCCAGCTCGCCTGACAGGGCAAATACTGAAGCTTTCTTT. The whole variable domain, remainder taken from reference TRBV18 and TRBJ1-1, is NAGVMQNPRHLVRRRGQEARLRCSPMKGHSHVYWYRQLPEEGLKFMVYLQKENIIDESGMPKERFSAEFPKEGPSILRIQQVVRGDSAAYFCASSPDRANTEAFFGQGTRLTVV.

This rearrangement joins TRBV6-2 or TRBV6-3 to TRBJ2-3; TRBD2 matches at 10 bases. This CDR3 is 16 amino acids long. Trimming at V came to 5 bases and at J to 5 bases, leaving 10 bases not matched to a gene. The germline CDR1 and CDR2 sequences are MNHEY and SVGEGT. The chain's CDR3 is CASSQRGGLGLDTQYF. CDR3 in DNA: TGTGCCAGCAGTCAGCGGGGGGGCCTTGGCTTAGATACGCAGTATTTT.

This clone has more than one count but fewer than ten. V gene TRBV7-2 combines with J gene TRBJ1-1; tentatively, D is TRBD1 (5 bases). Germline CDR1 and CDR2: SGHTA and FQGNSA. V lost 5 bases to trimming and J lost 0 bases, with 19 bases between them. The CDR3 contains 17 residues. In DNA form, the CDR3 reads TGTGCCAGCAGCATAGACCCGGGACTTCAAATGAACACTGAAGCTTTCTTT. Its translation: CASSIDPGLQMNTEAFF.

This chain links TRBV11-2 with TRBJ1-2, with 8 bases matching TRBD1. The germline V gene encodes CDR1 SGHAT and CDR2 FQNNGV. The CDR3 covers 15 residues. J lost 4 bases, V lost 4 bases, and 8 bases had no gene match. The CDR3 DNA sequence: TGTGCCAGCAGCTCCCGACAGGGGTGGCTCTATGGCTACACCTTC. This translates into CASSSRQGWLYGYTF.

DNA for the CDR3: TGTGCCACCAGCAGAGGGCAAACAGATACGCAGTATTTT. This gives the protein CATSRGQTDTQYF. The chain joins TRBV15 to TRBJ2-3; no reliable D call. CDR1 is LNHNV and CDR2 is YYDKDF in the germline V gene (reference sequence). V was trimmed by 1 base and J by 3 bases, leaving 5 bases between them. CDR3 length: 13 amino acids.

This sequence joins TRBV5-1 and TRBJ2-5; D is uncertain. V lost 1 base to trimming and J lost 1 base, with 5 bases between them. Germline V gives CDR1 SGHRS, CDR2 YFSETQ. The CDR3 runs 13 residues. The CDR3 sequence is CASSLSSQETQYF. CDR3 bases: TGCGCCAGCAGCTTGTCCAGCCAAGAGACCCAGTACTTC.